Listed below are T cell receptor beta chains from one sample, sequenced in a study of blood T cell repertoires in COVID-19. Clones were read by immunoSEQ multiplex PCR, and TCRdb kept only the in-frame ones, dropping some. Of more than 45,000 clones listed, roughly 87% are singletons. Sequencing was carried out using peripheral blood. The receptors were gathered from a woman older than 75 with COVID-19, enrolled during active disease. CDR3s include the opening cysteine and the closing phenylalanine or tryptophan. Each record gives: CDR3 length, V gene, D gene, J gene, clone size, CDR3 protein, CDR3 DNA. A D gene is named only where the DNA matches it firmly. The size field is filled for only some rows; it gives once, few, many or a size class.

len: 15
v_gene: TRBV6-5
d_gene: TRBD1
j_gene: TRBJ1-3
abundance: .
CDR3aa: CASSRQGAQGNTIYF
CDR3nt: TGTGCCAGCAGTCGTCAGGGGGCGCAGGGAAACACCATATATTTT

len: 17
v_gene: TRBV4-2
d_gene: .
j_gene: TRBJ1-1
abundance: .
CDR3aa: CASSQVAGSESNTEAFF
CDR3nt: TGTGCCAGCAGCCAAGTTGCAGGGTCGGAGTCGAACACTGAAGCTTTCTTT

len: 16
v_gene: TRBV6-1
d_gene: .
j_gene: TRBJ1-5
abundance: .
CDR3aa: CASSDGAGIAVQPQHF
CDR3nt: TGTGCCAGCAGTGACGGGGCGGGGATTGCGGTTCAGCCCCAGCATTTT

len: 15
v_gene: TRBV27
d_gene: TRBD2
j_gene: TRBJ2-7
abundance: .
CDR3aa: CASRRPSGVCYEQYF
CDR3nt: TGTGCCAGCAGGCGACCCAGCGGGGTATGCTACGAGCAGTACTTC

len: 14
v_gene: TRBV5-5
d_gene: .
j_gene: TRBJ2-7
abundance: once
CDR3aa: CASSLQVGSYEQYF
CDR3nt: TGTGCCAGCAGCTTACAGGTCGGCTCCTACGAGCAGTACTTC

len: 15
v_gene: TRBV11-2
d_gene: .
j_gene: TRBJ2-7
abundance: .
CDR3aa: CASSLVRQGYYEQYF
CDR3nt: TGTGCCAGCAGCTTAGTGCGCCAGGGATACTACGAGCAGTACTTC

len: 15
v_gene: TRBV21-1
d_gene: .
j_gene: TRBJ2-7
abundance: .
CDR3aa: CASSKTYGAGDEQYF
CDR3nt: TGTGCCAGCAGCAAGACCTATGGGGCAGGGGACGAGCAGTACTTC

len: 10
v_gene: TRBV30
d_gene: .
j_gene: TRBJ1-2
abundance: .
CDR3aa: CAWSVWQVVF
CDR3nt: TGTGCCTGGAGTGTTTGGCAGGTCGTCTTC

len: 18
v_gene: TRBV5-1
d_gene: TRBD2
j_gene: TRBJ2-1
abundance: .
CDR3aa: CASSLGLAGASSYNEQFF
CDR3nt: TGCGCCAGCAGCTTAGGACTAGCGGGGGCGAGCTCCTACAATGAGCAGTTCTTC

len: 17
v_gene: TRBV7-2
d_gene: TRBD2
j_gene: TRBJ2-2
abundance: .
CDR3aa: CASSPRGVGSGAGELFF
CDR3nt: TGTGCCAGCAGCCCCCGGGGGGTGGGGTCGGGGGCCGGGGAGCTGTTTTTT

len: 13
v_gene: TRBV18
d_gene: .
j_gene: TRBJ1-1
abundance: .
CDR3aa: CASSLKLDTEAFF
CDR3nt: TGTGCCAGCTCACTCAAATTAGACACTGAAGCTTTCTTT

len: 13
v_gene: TRBV6-1
d_gene: .
j_gene: TRBJ1-6
abundance: .
CDR3aa: CASSEPPGRSLHF
CDR3nt: TGTGCCAGCAGTGAGCCTCCCGGTCGGTCCCTCCACTTT

len: 14
v_gene: TRBV2
d_gene: TRBD1
j_gene: TRBJ1-1
abundance: .
CDR3aa: CASVTGGSKAEAFF
CDR3nt: TGTGCCAGCGTCACAGGGGGTAGTAAGGCTGAAGCTTTCTTT

len: 13
v_gene: TRBV9
d_gene: .
j_gene: TRBJ2-5
abundance: .
CDR3aa: CASSPLGRETQYF
CDR3nt: TGTGCCAGCAGCCCGTTGGGCCGGGAGACCCAGTACTTC

len: 17
v_gene: TRBV15
d_gene: TRBD1
j_gene: TRBJ1-5
abundance: .
CDR3aa: CATSRAPKDRAGQPQHF
CDR3nt: TGTGCCACCAGCAGGGCCCCCAAAGACAGGGCCGGTCAGCCCCAGCATTTT

len: 14
v_gene: TRBV6-6
d_gene: .
j_gene: TRBJ1-1
abundance: few
CDR3aa: CASSYGFVDSKAFF
CDR3nt: TGTGCCAGCAGTTATGGGTTTGTGGACTCTAAAGCTTTCTTT

len: 15
v_gene: TRBV28
d_gene: .
j_gene: TRBJ2-5
abundance: .
CDR3aa: CASRPGRGVQETQYF
CDR3nt: TGTGCCAGCAGGCCTGGCAGGGGGGTCCAAGAGACCCAGTACTTC

len: 15
v_gene: TRBV4-2
d_gene: TRBD1
j_gene: TRBJ2-3
abundance: .
CDR3aa: CASSQEGGSTDTQYF
CDR3nt: TGTGCCAGCAGCCAAGAAGGGGGCAGCACAGATACGCAGTATTTT

len: 14
v_gene: TRBV5-6
d_gene: TRBD1
j_gene: TRBJ2-1
abundance: .
CDR3aa: CASSLGQGKNEQFF
CDR3nt: TGTGCCAGCAGCTTGGGACAGGGTAAGAATGAGCAGTTCTTC

len: 12
v_gene: TRBV6-6
d_gene: .
j_gene: TRBJ1-5
abundance: .
CDR3aa: CASSYSRVSQHF
CDR3nt: TGTGCCAGCAGTTACTCGAGGGTGTCCCAGCATTTT

len: 15
v_gene: TRBV2
d_gene: TRBD1
j_gene: TRBJ2-7
abundance: .
CDR3aa: CASSRRWDRGYEQYF
CDR3nt: TGTGCCAGCAGCCGGAGGTGGGACAGGGGCTACGAGCAGTACTTC

len: 14
v_gene: TRBV28
d_gene: TRBD1
j_gene: TRBJ2-5
abundance: .
CDR3aa: CASSLYKGAETQYF
CDR3nt: TGTGCCAGCAGTTTATACAAGGGGGCGGAGACCCAGTACTTC

len: 15
v_gene: TRBV6-5
d_gene: TRBD1
j_gene: TRBJ1-1
abundance: once
CDR3aa: CASSSPDRGGTEAFF
CDR3nt: TGTGCCAGCAGTTCCCCGGACAGGGGGGGCACTGAAGCTTTCTTT

len: 15
v_gene: TRBV9
d_gene: TRBD1
j_gene: TRBJ1-1
abundance: once
CDR3aa: CASSARQGVVTEAFF
CDR3nt: TGTGCCAGCAGCGCCAGACAGGGGGTGGTCACTGAAGCTTTCTTT

len: 15
v_gene: TRBV5-1
d_gene: TRBD1
j_gene: TRBJ1-1
abundance: .
CDR3aa: CASRGTGIGNTEAFF
CDR3nt: TGCGCCAGCAGGGGGACAGGGATCGGGAACACTGAAGCTTTCTTT

len: 11
v_gene: TRBV30
d_gene: .
j_gene: TRBJ1-3
abundance: few
CDR3aa: CAWTGKNTIYF
CDR3nt: TGTGCCTGGACCGGTAAAAACACCATATATTTT

len: 16
v_gene: TRBV19
d_gene: .
j_gene: TRBJ2-1
abundance: few
CDR3aa: CASSKGDRGAYNEQFF
CDR3nt: TGTGCCAGTAGTAAGGGGGACCGGGGCGCCTACAATGAGCAGTTCTTC

len: 16
v_gene: TRBV13
d_gene: .
j_gene: TRBJ1-2
abundance: .
CDR3aa: CASSLGRAGAGYGYTF
CDR3nt: TGTGCCAGCAGCTTAGGCCGGGCAGGGGCGGGCTATGGCTACACCTTC

len: 15
v_gene: TRBV6-5
d_gene: .
j_gene: TRBJ1-1
abundance: .
CDR3aa: CASSYGGTMNTEAFF
CDR3nt: TGTGCCAGCAGTTACGGTGGCACAATGAACACTGAAGCTTTCTTT

len: 16
v_gene: TRBV5-5
d_gene: TRBD2
j_gene: TRBJ2-2
abundance: .
CDR3aa: CASSLGPAGSTGELFF
CDR3nt: TGTGCCAGCAGCTTGGGCCCAGCGGGGTCCACCGGGGAGCTGTTTTTT

len: 17
v_gene: TRBV15
d_gene: TRBD1
j_gene: TRBJ1-2
abundance: few
CDR3aa: CATSRDPGTGGSYGYTF
CDR3nt: TGTGCCACCAGCAGAGATCCGGGGACAGGAGGTAGCTATGGCTACACCTTC

len: 14
v_gene: TRBV2
d_gene: .
j_gene: TRBJ1-3
abundance: .
CDR3aa: CASSQDTSGNTIYF
CDR3nt: TGTGCCAGCAGTCAGGACACCTCTGGAAACACCATATATTTT

len: 13
v_gene: TRBV7-9
d_gene: .
j_gene: TRBJ2-5
abundance: .
CDR3aa: CASSLTQSETQYF
CDR3nt: TGTGCCAGCAGCTTAACACAGTCGGAGACCCAGTACTTC

len: 12
v_gene: TRBV30
d_gene: .
j_gene: TRBJ1-4
abundance: .
CDR3aa: CAWSSRGEKLFF
CDR3nt: TGTGCCTGGAGCTCAAGGGGTGAAAAACTGTTTTTT

len: 15
v_gene: TRBV15
d_gene: .
j_gene: TRBJ2-5
abundance: .
CDR3aa: CATSRRGGGRETQYF
CDR3nt: TGTGCCACCAGCAGACGGGGAGGGGGTCGGGAGACCCAGTACTTC

len: 16
v_gene: TRBV6-2/TRBV6-3
d_gene: .
j_gene: TRBJ1-4
abundance: .
CDR3aa: CASSSHRDATNEKLFF
CDR3nt: TGTGCCAGCAGTTCGCACAGGGATGCAACTAATGAAAAACTGTTTTTT

len: 15
v_gene: TRBV5-1
d_gene: TRBD1
j_gene: TRBJ2-1
abundance: .
CDR3aa: CASSFGQGSYNEQFF
CDR3nt: TGCGCCAGCAGCTTCGGACAGGGGTCGTACAATGAGCAGTTCTTC

len: 15
v_gene: TRBV18
d_gene: TRBD1
j_gene: TRBJ2-7
abundance: .
CDR3aa: CASSPMGTGSYEQYF
CDR3nt: TGTGCCAGCTCACCAATGGGGACAGGGAGCTACGAGCAGTACTTC

len: 15
v_gene: TRBV6-5
d_gene: TRBD1
j_gene: TRBJ1-6
abundance: .
CDR3aa: CASRLQGADNSPLHF
CDR3nt: TGTGCCAGCAGATTACAGGGGGCGGATAATTCACCCCTCCACTTT

len: 15
v_gene: TRBV18
d_gene: .
j_gene: TRBJ2-2
abundance: .
CDR3aa: CASSPITGFTGELFF
CDR3nt: TGTGCCAGCTCACCGATAACAGGGTTTACCGGGGAGCTGTTTTTT

len: 12
v_gene: TRBV9
d_gene: .
j_gene: TRBJ2-5
abundance: .
CDR3aa: CASSDGFETQYF
CDR3nt: TGTGCCAGCAGCGACGGGTTTGAGACCCAGTACTTC

len: 11
v_gene: TRBV27
d_gene: .
j_gene: TRBJ1-2
abundance: .
CDR3aa: CASSGGYGYTF
CDR3nt: TGTGCCAGCAGCGGGGGCTATGGCTACACCTTC

len: 15
v_gene: TRBV3-1/TRBV3-2
d_gene: .
j_gene: TRBJ1-1
abundance: .
CDR3aa: CASSQGLVSSAEAFF
CDR3nt: TGTGCCAGCAGCCAAGGTCTTGTCAGTAGCGCGGAGGCTTTCTTT

len: 17
v_gene: TRBV5-4
d_gene: .
j_gene: TRBJ1-1
abundance: .
CDR3aa: CASSWGGGLQPGAEAFF
CDR3nt: TGTGCCAGCAGCTGGGGAGGGGGGCTCCAGCCAGGTGCTGAAGCTTTCTTT

len: 16
v_gene: TRBV5-1
d_gene: TRBD1
j_gene: TRBJ1-2
abundance: .
CDR3aa: CASSLASGQGARGYTF
CDR3nt: TGCGCCAGCAGCTTGGCCTCAGGACAGGGGGCGCGGGGCTACACCTTC

len: 16
v_gene: TRBV5-4
d_gene: .
j_gene: TRBJ1-1
abundance: .
CDR3aa: CASSPPGLGGNTEAFF
CDR3nt: TGTGCCAGCAGCCCGCCGGGACTGGGTGGGAACACTGAAGCTTTCTTT

len: 15
v_gene: TRBV19
d_gene: .
j_gene: TRBJ1-2
abundance: .
CDR3aa: CASSIVEGLSSGYTF
CDR3nt: TGTGCCAGTAGTATAGTAGAGGGTCTTTCGTCTGGCTACACCTTC

len: 13
v_gene: TRBV3-1/TRBV3-2
d_gene: TRBD2
j_gene: TRBJ2-3
abundance: .
CDR3aa: CASSHLAGDQQYF
CDR3nt: TGTGCCAGCAGCCACCTAGCGGGGGACCAGCAGTATTTT

len: 15
v_gene: TRBV5-1
d_gene: .
j_gene: TRBJ1-2
abundance: few
CDR3aa: CASSLVPGSNYGYTF
CDR3nt: TGCGCCAGCAGCTTGGTTCCGGGGTCGAACTATGGCTACACCTTC

len: 15
v_gene: TRBV19
d_gene: TRBD1
j_gene: TRBJ2-1
abundance: .
CDR3aa: CASSSGTGIYNEQFF
CDR3nt: TGTGCCAGTAGTAGTGGGACAGGGATCTACAATGAGCAGTTCTTC

len: 12
v_gene: TRBV6-1
d_gene: .
j_gene: TRBJ2-5
abundance: .
CDR3aa: CASSEAQETQYF
CDR3nt: TGTGCCAGCAGTGAAGCGCAGGAGACCCAGTACTTC

len: 14
v_gene: TRBV5-1
d_gene: .
j_gene: TRBJ2-1
abundance: .
CDR3aa: CASSLGENLDQQFF
CDR3nt: TGCGCCAGCAGCTTGGGAGAAAACCTAGACCAGCAGTTCTTC

len: 14
v_gene: TRBV2
d_gene: TRBD1
j_gene: TRBJ1-4
abundance: .
CDR3aa: CASRQQGAGEKLFF
CDR3nt: TGTGCCAGCAGGCAACAGGGGGCAGGGGAAAAACTGTTTTTT

len: 17
v_gene: TRBV4-2
d_gene: TRBD1
j_gene: TRBJ1-2
abundance: .
CDR3aa: CASSQVPDRGPNYGYTF
CDR3nt: TGTGCCAGCAGCCAAGTTCCCGACAGGGGGCCTAACTATGGCTACACCTTC

len: 15
v_gene: TRBV2
d_gene: TRBD2
j_gene: TRBJ2-5
abundance: .
CDR3aa: CASSYRDYYEETQYF
CDR3nt: TGTGCCAGCAGTTACCGGGACTACTACGAAGAGACCCAGTACTTC

len: 14
v_gene: TRBV6-1
d_gene: .
j_gene: TRBJ2-5
abundance: .
CDR3aa: CASSDGVGRETQYF
CDR3nt: TGTGCCAGCAGTGACGGGGTAGGAAGAGAGACCCAGTACTTC

len: 16
v_gene: TRBV5-6
d_gene: .
j_gene: TRBJ1-5
abundance: .
CDR3aa: CASSLTAGSSNQPQHF
CDR3nt: TGTGCCAGCAGCTTGACTGCAGGGTCGAGCAATCAGCCCCAGCATTTT

len: 15
v_gene: TRBV19
d_gene: .
j_gene: TRBJ1-1
abundance: .
CDR3aa: CASSASTVMNTEAFF
CDR3nt: TGTGCCAGTAGTGCCTCGACAGTGATGAACACTGAAGCTTTCTTT

len: 16
v_gene: TRBV24-1
d_gene: .
j_gene: TRBJ2-2
abundance: .
CDR3aa: CATSDSDRRGPGELFF
CDR3nt: TGTGCCACCAGTGATTCGGACAGGCGGGGTCCCGGGGAGCTGTTTTTT

len: 14
v_gene: TRBV7-8
d_gene: .
j_gene: TRBJ2-5
abundance: .
CDR3aa: CASSLAGAGETQYF
CDR3nt: TGTGCCAGCAGCTTGGCGGGGGCGGGGGAGACCCAGTACTTC